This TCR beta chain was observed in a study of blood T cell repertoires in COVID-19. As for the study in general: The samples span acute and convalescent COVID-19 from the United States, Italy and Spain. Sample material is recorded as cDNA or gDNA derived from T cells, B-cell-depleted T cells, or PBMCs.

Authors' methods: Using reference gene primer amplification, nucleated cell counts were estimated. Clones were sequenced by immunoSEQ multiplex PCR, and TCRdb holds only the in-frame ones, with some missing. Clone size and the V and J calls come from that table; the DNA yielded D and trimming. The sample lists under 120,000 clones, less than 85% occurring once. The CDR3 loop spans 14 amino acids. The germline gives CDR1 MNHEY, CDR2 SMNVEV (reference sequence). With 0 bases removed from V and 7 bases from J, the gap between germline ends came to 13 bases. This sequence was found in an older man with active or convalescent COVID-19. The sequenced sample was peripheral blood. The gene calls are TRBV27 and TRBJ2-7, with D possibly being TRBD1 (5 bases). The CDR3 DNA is TGTGCCAGCAGTTTATCCAGGGCGTGGGATGAGCAGTACTTC. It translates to CASSLSRAWDEQYF.